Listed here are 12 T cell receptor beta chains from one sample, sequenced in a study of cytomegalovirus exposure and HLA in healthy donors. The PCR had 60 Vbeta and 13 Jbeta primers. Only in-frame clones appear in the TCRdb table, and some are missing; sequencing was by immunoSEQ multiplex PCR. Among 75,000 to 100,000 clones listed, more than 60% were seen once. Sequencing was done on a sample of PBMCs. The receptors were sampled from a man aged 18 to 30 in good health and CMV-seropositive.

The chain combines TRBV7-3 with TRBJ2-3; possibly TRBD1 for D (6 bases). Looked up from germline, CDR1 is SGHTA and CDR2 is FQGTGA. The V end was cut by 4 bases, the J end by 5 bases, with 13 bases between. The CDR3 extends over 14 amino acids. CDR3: CASSSGHSLDTQYF. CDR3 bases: TGTGCCAGCAGCTCGGGACATTCGTTAGATACGCAGTATTTT.

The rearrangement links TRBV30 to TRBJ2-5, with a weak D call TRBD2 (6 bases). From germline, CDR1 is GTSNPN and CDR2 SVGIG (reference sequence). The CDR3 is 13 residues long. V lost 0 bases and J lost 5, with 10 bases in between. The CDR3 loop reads CAWSVGGGETQYF. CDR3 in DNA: TGTGCCTGGAGTGTCGGGGGTGGGGAGACCCAGTACTTC.

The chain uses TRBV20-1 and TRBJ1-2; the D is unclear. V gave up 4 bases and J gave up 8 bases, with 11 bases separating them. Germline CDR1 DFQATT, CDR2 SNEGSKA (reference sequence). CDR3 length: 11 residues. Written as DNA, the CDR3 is TGCAGTGCTACATCGGGTTCCGGCTACACCTTC. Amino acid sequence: CSATSGSGYTF.

CDR3 region: CASSSQPGSQPQHF. CDR3 nucleotides: TGTGCCAGCAGCTCTCAACCCGGTAGTCAGCCCCAGCATTTT. The gene calls are TRBV11-2 and TRBJ1-5; D ambiguous. Germline CDR1 SGHAT, CDR2 FQNNGV. V lost 4 bases and J lost 6, with 13 bases in between. The CDR3 length is 14 residues.

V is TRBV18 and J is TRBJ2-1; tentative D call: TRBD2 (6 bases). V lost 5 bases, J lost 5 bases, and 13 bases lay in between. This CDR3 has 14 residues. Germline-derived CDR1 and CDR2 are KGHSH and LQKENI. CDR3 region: CASSFGTRNNEQFF. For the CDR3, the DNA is TGTGCCAGCTCATTCGGGACTCGAAACAATGAGCAGTTCTTC.

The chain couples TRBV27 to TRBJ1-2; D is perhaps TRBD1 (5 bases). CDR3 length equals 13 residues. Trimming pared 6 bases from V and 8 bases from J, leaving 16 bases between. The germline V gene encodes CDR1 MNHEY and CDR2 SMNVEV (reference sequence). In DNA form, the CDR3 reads TGTGCCAGCAGGCCCACAGGAATCCAGGGCTACACCTTC. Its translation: CASRPTGIQGYTF.

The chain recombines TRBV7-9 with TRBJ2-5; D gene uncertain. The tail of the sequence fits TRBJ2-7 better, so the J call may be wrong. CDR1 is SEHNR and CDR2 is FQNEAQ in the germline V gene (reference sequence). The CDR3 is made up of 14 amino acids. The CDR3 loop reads CASSPRNRHYEQYF. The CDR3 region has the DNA TGTGCCAGCAGCCCAAGGAACCGGCACTACGAGCAGTACTTC.

As DNA, the CDR3 is TGCGCCAGCAGCTTGGGGGAAGGGAGGCTCTCTGGAAACACCATATATTTT. Residues: CASSLGEGRLSGNTIYF. The chain employs TRBV5-1 and TRBJ1-3; D uncertain. Trimming removed 0 bases at V and 0 bases at J, with 13 bases between. This CDR3 has 17 amino acids. CDR1 is SGHRS, CDR2 YFSETQ, per germline.

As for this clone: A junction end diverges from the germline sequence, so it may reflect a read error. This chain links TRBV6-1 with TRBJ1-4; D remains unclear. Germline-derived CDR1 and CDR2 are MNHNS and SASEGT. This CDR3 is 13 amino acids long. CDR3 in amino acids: CASSESVYGVTYF. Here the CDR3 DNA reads TGTGCCAGCAGTGAAAGTGTATACGGGGTAACCTATTTT.

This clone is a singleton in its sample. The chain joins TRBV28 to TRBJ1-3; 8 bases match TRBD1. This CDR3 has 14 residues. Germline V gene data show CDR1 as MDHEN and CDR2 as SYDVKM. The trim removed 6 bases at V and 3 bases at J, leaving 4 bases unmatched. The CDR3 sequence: CASSPTGVGNTIYF. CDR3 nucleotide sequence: TGTGCCAGCAGCCCGACAGGGGTTGGAAACACCATATATTTT. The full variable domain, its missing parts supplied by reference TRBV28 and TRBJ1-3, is DVKVTQSSRYLVKRTGEKVFLECVQDMDHENMFWYRQDPGLGLRLIYFSYDVKMKEKGDIPEGYSVSREKKERFSLILESASTNQTSMYLCASSPTGVGNTIYFGEGSWLTVV.

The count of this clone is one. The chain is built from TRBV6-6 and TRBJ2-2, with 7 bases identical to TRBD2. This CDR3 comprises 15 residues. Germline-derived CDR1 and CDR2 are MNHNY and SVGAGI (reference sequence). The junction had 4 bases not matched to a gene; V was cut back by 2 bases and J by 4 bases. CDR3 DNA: TGTGCCAGCAGTTACAGCGGGGAGCGCACCGGGGAGCTGTTTTTT. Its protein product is CASSYSGERTGELFF.

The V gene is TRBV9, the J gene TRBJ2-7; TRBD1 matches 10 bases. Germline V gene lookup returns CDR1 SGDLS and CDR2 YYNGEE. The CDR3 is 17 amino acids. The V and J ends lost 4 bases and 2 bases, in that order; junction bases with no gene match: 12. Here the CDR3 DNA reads TGTGCCAGCAGCTACCGGGACAGGGGTATCGTTCCCTACGAGCAGTACTTC. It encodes CASSYRDRGIVPYEQYF.